The 10 T cell receptor beta chains reported below all come from one sample, sequenced in a study of CD8 T cells in ankylosing spondylitis. Whole-study results and caveats: There was a TCR beta motif, made of fewer than 10 highly homologous variants, that appeared characteristic of ankylosing spondylitis blood.

For these TCRs, the target antigens are not known. MiXCR was run by TCRdb on the 5' RACE reads, yielding one entry per CDR3 protein. The sample comprises 750,000 to 850,000 distinct CDR3 sequences, approximately 12% of which are singletons, and about 0.49% rests with the top ten. Material for sequencing was blood, either unsorted or a sorted T cell fraction (not recorded which). These receptors were obtained from a male donor with ankylosing spondylitis.

This sequence joins TRBV15 and TRBJ2-4; D unclear. The CDR3 covers 16 residues. The germline gives CDR1 LNHNV, CDR2 YYDKDF (reference sequence). V gave up 1 base and J gave up 0 bases, with 10 bases separating them. CDR3 bases: TGTGCCACCAGCAGAGCGGCGCGGTTAGCCAAAAACATTCAGTACTTC. Its translation: CATSRAARLAKNIQYF.

A few counts support this clonotype. The gene calls are TRBV20-1 and TRBJ1-2; D may be TRBD1 (5 bases). The CDR3 is made up of 12 amino acids. Germline CDR1 is DFQATT and CDR2 is SNEGSKA (reference sequence). Trimming shortened V by 4 bases and J by 1 base, and 7 bases separated the two germline ends. The chain's CDR3 is CSATGHNYGYTF. For the CDR3, the DNA is TGCAGTGCTACCGGACATAACTATGGCTACACCTTC.

V and J are TRBV11-2 and TRBJ1-2; TRBD1 is a possible D gene (5 bases). This CDR3 is 14 amino acids long. Looked up from germline, CDR1 is SGHAT and CDR2 is FQNNGV. Deletions cut 4 bases from V and 2 bases from J, with 11 bases between. CDR3 amino acids: CASSSSAGNYGYTF. As DNA, the CDR3 is TGTGCCAGCAGCTCGTCGGCAGGGAACTATGGCTACACCTTC.

The chain employs TRBV4-2 and TRBJ2-7, with D possibly called TRBD1 or TRBD2 (5 bases each). Germline lookup yields CDR1 LGHNA and CDR2 YNFKEQ. Trimming removed 4 bases from V and 5 bases from J, with 15 bases in between. The CDR3 is 14 residues long. DNA for the CDR3: TGTGCCAGCAGCCTTCGGGACCTGGGGGACGAGCAGTACTTC. This codes for CASSLRDLGDEQYF.

The V and J genes are TRBV5-1 and TRBJ1-4; 7 bases match TRBD1. Germline lookup yields CDR1 SGHRS and CDR2 YFSETQ. The CDR3 sequence is 16 residues long. V was clipped by 3 bases and J by 0 bases; unmatched bases: 5. CDR3 in amino acids: CASSSGQIATNEKLFF. As DNA, the CDR3 is TGCGCCAGCAGCTCGGGACAGATTGCAACTAATGAAAAACTGTTTTTT.

This chain links TRBV24-1 with TRBJ2-2, with TRBD2 identical over 7 bases. Germline lookup yields CDR1 KGHDR and CDR2 SFDVKD. The junction had 7 bases not matched to a gene; V was cut back by 7 bases and J by 0 bases. The CDR3 loop spans 16 amino acids. This chain's CDR3 is CATRAMTSSNTGELFF. CDR3 nucleotides: TGTGCCACCAGGGCTATGACTAGCTCGAACACCGGGGAGCTGTTTTTT.

This clonotype has a handful of counts. The gene calls are TRBV7-3 and TRBJ1-1; 7 bases agree with TRBD1. Germline V lookup: CDR1 SGHTA, CDR2 FQGTGA. After removal of 0 bases from V and 3 bases from J, the junction contained 7 bases not matched to a gene. There are 16 residues in the CDR3. The CDR3 loop is CASSLTGGRAYTEAFF. Here the CDR3 DNA reads TGTGCCAGCAGCTTAACAGGGGGCAGGGCGTACACTGAAGCTTTCTTT.

The sample holds a few counts of this clonotype. One end of the junction does not line up with germline, which may come from a read error. V usage is TRBV20-1 and J usage is TRBJ1-1; no definite D call. Germline loops: CDR1 DFQATT, CDR2 SNEGSKA (reference sequence). The CDR3 is made up of 11 amino acids. This chain's CDR3 is CSARTPSEVFF. The CDR3 DNA follows: TGCAGTGCTAGAACTCCGAGTGAAGTTTTCTTT.

This clonotype came up a few times. The chain has TRBV7-3 and TRBJ2-1; no definite D call. Germline assignment: CDR1 SGHTA and CDR2 FQGTGA. V was trimmed by 6 bases and J by 8 bases, leaving 17 bases between them. The CDR3 has 14 amino acids. The CDR3 protein is CASSPGFWYDEQFF. The CDR3 coding sequence is TGTGCCAGCAGTCCCGGATTTTGGTACGATGAGCAGTTCTTC.

This clonotype occurred a few times. The V gene is TRBV11-1, the J gene TRBJ2-2; 8 bases fit TRBD1. This CDR3 spans 18 amino acids. Germline values: CDR1 SGHAT, CDR2 FQDESV (reference sequence). J gave up 1 base and V 6 bases, and 13 bases lay outside the gene matches. The CDR3 here is CASRKMGQAELNTGELFF. The CDR3 bases are TGTGCCAGCAGAAAAATGGGACAGGCCGAGTTGAACACCGGGGAGCTGTTTTTT. Combining the CDR3 with reference TRBV11-1 and TRBJ2-2 gives the whole variable domain EAEVAQSPRYKITEKSQAVAFWCDPISGHATLYWYRQILGQGPELLVQFQDESVVDDSQLPKDRFSAERLKGVDSTLKIQPAELGDSAMYLCASRKMGQAELNTGELFFGEGSRLTVL.